These T cell receptor beta chains were read from a single sample in a study of blood T cells in healthy people across ages. Via MiXCR, TCRdb re-called the 5' RACE reads, giving one row per CDR3 protein. The repertoire consists of 870,000 or so distinct CDR3 sequences, with about 30% occurring once and the leading ten covering around a sixth. The sample comprised blood. Source of these receptors: a woman of 80 years or more in good health. The CDR3 runs from the conserved cysteine through the conserved F or W. Each record gives: J gene, CDR3 length, clone size, V gene, D gene, CDR3 DNA, CDR3 protein. A D gene is named only where the DNA matches it firmly. Size is stated for part of the rows, as once, few or many counts, or as a class when the clone is expanded.

TRBJ1-2 | 16 | few | TRBV6-1 | . | TGTGCCAGCAGGTATTCTGGATCGCCATCAAACTATGGCTACACCTTC | CASRYSGSPSNYGYTF
TRBJ2-5 | 15 | . | TRBV25-1 | TRBD2 | TGTGCCAGCAGCATCGGGGGGGCCTCCTACAGTGAGCAGTACTTC | CASSIGGASYSEQYF
TRBJ2-4 | 20 | few | TRBV6-2/TRBV6-3 | . | TGTGCCAGCAGTTACCTGTTGTGGGGGGATACTCATCTAGCCAAAAACATTCAGTACTTC | CASSYLLWGDTHLAKNIQYF
TRBJ2-3 | 15 | many | TRBV9 | . | TGTGCCAGCAGCGTAGCTGGGGTCTCCACAGATACGCAGTATTTT | CASSVAGVSTDTQYF
TRBJ2-2 | 16 | . | TRBV12-3/TRBV12-4 | . | TGTGCCAGCAGTCCTAGTCCCCCAAAGGGCACCGGGGAGCTGTTTTTT | CASSPSPPKGTGELFF
TRBJ1-4 | 14 | . | TRBV4-1 | . | TGCGCCAGCAGCCCCGGGGGATTTGGTGAAAAACTGTTTTTT | CASSPGGFGEKLFF
TRBJ2-7 | 17 | many | TRBV18 | TRBD1 | TGTGCCAGCTCACCATCGTTGATGACAGGGAGTAAGAACGAGCAGTACTTC | CASSPSLMTGSKNEQYF
TRBJ2-7 | 14 | many | TRBV20-1 | TRBD1 | TGCAGTGCTACCCCTAGACAGGGAACCTACGAGCAGTACTTC | CSATPRQGTYEQYF
TRBJ1-1 | 16 | few | TRBV5-1 | TRBD1 | TGCGCCAGCAGTCAAGAACAGGGGGCGCTTCACACTGAAGCTTTCTTT | CASSQEQGALHTEAFF
TRBJ2-1 | 16 | many | TRBV7-2 | . | TGTGCCAGCAGCTTAATTCGCGGGTTGGGTTACAATGAGCAGTTCTTC | CASSLIRGLGYNEQFF
TRBJ2-7 | 12 | many | TRBV12-3/TRBV12-4 | . | TGTGCCAGCAGCCCTCTTGGCTACGAGCAGTACTTC | CASSPLGYEQYF
TRBJ2-7 | 10 | many | TRBV10-3 | . | TGTGCCATCAGGGATTACGAGCAGTACTTC | CAIRDYEQYF
TRBJ1-1 | 14 | . | TRBV7-2 | TRBD1 | TGTGCCAGCAAAGGGGACAGTGGGAACACTGAAGCTTTCTTT | CASKGDSGNTEAFF
TRBJ2-7 | 17 | few | TRBV5-1 | . | TGCGCCAGCAGCTTGGTTCCCTTAGAACAGGGATCCTACGAGCAGTACTTC | CASSLVPLEQGSYEQYF
TRBJ2-7 | 14 | many | TRBV5-1 | TRBD1 | TGCGCCAGCAGCGCTACAGGGGGCTCCTACGAGCAGTACTTC | CASSATGGSYEQYF
TRBJ2-5 | 13 | . | TRBV12-3/TRBV12-4 | . | TGTGCCAGCAGTTTAGGTGATTGGGAGACCCAGTACTTC | CASSLGDWETQYF
TRBJ2-7 | 11 | many | TRBV7-8 | . | TGTGCCAGCAGCTTAGTACAAGGCCAGTACTTC | CASSLVQGQYF
TRBJ2-3 | 17 | many | TRBV6-7 | . | TGTGCCAGCAGTTACCCGAGACAGGGAACGGAGGGAGATACGCAGTATTTT | CASSYPRQGTEGDTQYF
TRBJ2-4 | 12 | many | TRBV12-3/TRBV12-4 | . | TGTGCCAGCAGTCGGGATGAAAACATTCAGTACTTC | CASSRDENIQYF
TRBJ2-7 | 15 | . | TRBV10-3 | . | TGTGCCATCAGTGAGTCGATCGGGTCAGGGAACGAGCAGTACTTC | CAISESIGSGNEQYF
TRBJ2-3 | 16 | many | TRBV6-1 | TRBD2 | TGTGCCAGCAGTGACCAAATAGCGGGGGGCACAGATACGCAGTATTTT | CASSDQIAGGTDTQYF
TRBJ2-3 | 15 | . | TRBV12-3/TRBV12-4 | . | TGTGCCAGCAGTGTAGGGACACTGGAAGCAGATACGCAGTATTTT | CASSVGTLEADTQYF
TRBJ2-5 | 14 | many | TRBV6-6 | . | TGTGCCAGCAGCCCGGCGGGGGCCCCAGAGACCCAGTACTTC | CASSPAGAPETQYF
TRBJ2-3 | 20 | . | TRBV4-1 | TRBD2 | TGCGCCAGCAGCCAGCCGGGACTAGCGGGGGTTTGGGCACGGGGGGATACGCAGTATTTT | CASSQPGLAGVWARGDTQYF
TRBJ2-3 | 15 | many | TRBV5-1 | . | TGCGCCAGCAGCTTGGGGGGGGCAGCCGGAGATACGCAGTATTTT | CASSLGGAAGDTQYF
TRBJ1-2 | 17 | few | TRBV2 | TRBD1 | TGTGCCAGCAGTCCCCGGACAGGGGTTTTAGCTAACTATGGCTACACCTTC | CASSPRTGVLANYGYTF
TRBJ2-5 | 13 | . | TRBV7-2 | TRBD1 | TGTGCCGGCAAAAGACGACAGGGCTTGGCCCAGTACTTC | CAGKRRQGLAQYF
TRBJ1-5 | 14 | few | TRBV12-3/TRBV12-4 | . | TGTGCCAGCAGTCCCGCCGGGGGCAATCAGCCCCAGCATTTT | CASSPAGGNQPQHF
TRBJ1-2 | 12 | few | TRBV6-2/TRBV6-3 | . | TGTGCCAGCTCCTTCGGGTTCTATGGCTACACCTTC | CASSFGFYGYTF
TRBJ1-2 | 16 | few | TRBV12-5 | TRBD1 | TGTGCTAGTGGTTTGACCAAAACCGGGACAGCCTATGGCTACACCTTC | CASGLTKTGTAYGYTF
TRBJ2-3 | 17 | . | TRBV12-3/TRBV12-4 | TRBD1 | TGTGCCAGCAGTCCCAAAACAGGGGTAGTGAGCACAGATACGCAGTATTTT | CASSPKTGVVSTDTQYF
TRBJ1-2 | 13 | . | TRBV11-3 | TRBD1 | TGTGCCAGCAGCCAAACGGGACAGTATGGCTACACCTTC | CASSQTGQYGYTF
TRBJ1-2 | 15 | . | TRBV10-3 | . | TGTGCCATCAGTGAAAGTGGGCGGACCCTGGATGGCTACACCTTC | CAISESGRTLDGYTF
TRBJ2-5 | 16 | many | TRBV6-2/TRBV6-3 | . | TGTGCCAGCAGAGTAGGGGGGATTGGGCACCAAGAGACCCAGTACTTC | CASRVGGIGHQETQYF
TRBJ2-1 | 13 | many | TRBV7-9 | . | TGTGCCAGCAGCTTAGCCGGGGCCCATGAGCAGTTCTTC | CASSLAGAHEQFF
TRBJ1-5 | 12 | few | TRBV20-1 | . | TGCAGTGCTGGGGGCCCTAATCAGCCCCAGCATTTT | CSAGGPNQPQHF
TRBJ2-6 | 14 | few | TRBV13 | . | TGTGCCAGCAGGGAAGGCTCTGGGGCCAACGTCCTGACTTTC | CASREGSGANVLTF
TRBJ2-5 | 13 | many | TRBV7-2 | . | TGTGCCAGCAGCTTGACGAACACGGAGACCCAGTACTTC | CASSLTNTETQYF
TRBJ2-7 | 12 | many | TRBV6-5 | TRBD1 | TGTGCCAGCCGACAGGGTTCCCTCGAGCAGTACTTC | CASRQGSLEQYF
TRBJ2-3 | 16 | few | TRBV9 | TRBD2 | TGTGCCAGCAGCGTAGGTAATAGCGGGGCCACAGATACGCAGTATTTT | CASSVGNSGATDTQYF
TRBJ1-2 | 12 | many | TRBV12-3/TRBV12-4 | TRBD1 | TGTGCCAGCAGACTACAGGGGAATGGCTACACCTTC | CASRLQGNGYTF
TRBJ2-5 | 14 | many | TRBV5-1 | TRBD2 | TGCGCCAGCAGCCCCGGGACTACCGAAGAGACCCAGTACTTC | CASSPGTTEETQYF
TRBJ2-7 | 14 | many | TRBV20-1 | . | TGCAGTGCTAGCTCGTGGCAGAACTCCTACGAGCAGTACTTC | CSASSWQNSYEQYF
TRBJ2-2 | 18 | . | TRBV3-1 | . | TGTGCCAGCAGCCAAGCTCGAGGGGCCCAAAGGGGCACCGGGGAGCTGTTTTTT | CASSQARGAQRGTGELFF
TRBJ1-3 | 16 | . | TRBV11-2 | TRBD1 | TGTGCCAGCAGCTTGGGACAGGTGCTCTCTGGAAACACCATATATTTT | CASSLGQVLSGNTIYF
TRBJ1-2 | 14 | many | TRBV6-2/TRBV6-3 | . | TGTGCCAGCAGTTACTTGACACCGAGCTATGGCTACACCTTC | CASSYLTPSYGYTF